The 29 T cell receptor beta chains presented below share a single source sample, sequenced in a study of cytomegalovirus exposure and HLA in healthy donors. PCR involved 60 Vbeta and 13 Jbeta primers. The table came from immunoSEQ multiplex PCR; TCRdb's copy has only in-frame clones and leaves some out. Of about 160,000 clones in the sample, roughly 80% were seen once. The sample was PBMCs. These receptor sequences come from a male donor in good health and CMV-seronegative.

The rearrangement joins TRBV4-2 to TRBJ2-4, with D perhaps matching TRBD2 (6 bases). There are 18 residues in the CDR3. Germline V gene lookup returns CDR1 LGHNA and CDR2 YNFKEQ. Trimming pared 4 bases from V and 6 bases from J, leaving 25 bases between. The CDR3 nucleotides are TGTGCCAGCAGCCCCCGGATTTTAGGAGGAGGGTTTGGAAACATTCAGTACTTC. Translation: CASSPRILGGGFGNIQYF.

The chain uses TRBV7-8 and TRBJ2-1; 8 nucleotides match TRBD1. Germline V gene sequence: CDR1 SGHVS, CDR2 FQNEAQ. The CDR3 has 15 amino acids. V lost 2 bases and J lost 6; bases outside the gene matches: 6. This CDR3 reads CASSLRDRSINEQFF. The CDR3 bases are TGTGCCAGCAGCTTAAGGGACAGGTCTATCAATGAGCAGTTCTTC.

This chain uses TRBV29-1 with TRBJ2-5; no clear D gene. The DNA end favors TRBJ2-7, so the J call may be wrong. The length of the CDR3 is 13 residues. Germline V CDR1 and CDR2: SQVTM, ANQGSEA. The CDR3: CSVLDGSSYEQYF. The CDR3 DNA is TGCAGCGTCTTAGACGGTAGCTCCTACGAGCAGTACTTC.

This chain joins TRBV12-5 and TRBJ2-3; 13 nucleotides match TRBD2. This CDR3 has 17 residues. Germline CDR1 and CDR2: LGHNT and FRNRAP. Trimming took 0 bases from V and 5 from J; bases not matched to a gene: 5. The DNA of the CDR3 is TGTGCTAGTGGTTTGGTACTAGCGGGGGGGCTGGTAGATACGCAGTATTTT. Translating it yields CASGLVLAGGLVDTQYF.

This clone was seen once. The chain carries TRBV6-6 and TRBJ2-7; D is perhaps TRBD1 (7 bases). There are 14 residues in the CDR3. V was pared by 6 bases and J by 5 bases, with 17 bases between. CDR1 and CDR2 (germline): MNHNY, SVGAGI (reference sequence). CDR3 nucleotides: TGTGCCAGCAGGGCAGGGGGGTTAGGAAACGAGCAGTACTTC. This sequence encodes CASRAGGLGNEQYF.

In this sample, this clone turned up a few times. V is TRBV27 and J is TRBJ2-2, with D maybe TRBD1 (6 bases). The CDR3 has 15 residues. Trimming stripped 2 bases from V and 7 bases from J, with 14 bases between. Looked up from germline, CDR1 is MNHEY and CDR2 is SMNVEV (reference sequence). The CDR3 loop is CASSLTGQSVGELFF. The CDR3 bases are TGTGCCAGCAGTTTAACTGGACAGAGCGTCGGGGAGCTGTTTTTT.

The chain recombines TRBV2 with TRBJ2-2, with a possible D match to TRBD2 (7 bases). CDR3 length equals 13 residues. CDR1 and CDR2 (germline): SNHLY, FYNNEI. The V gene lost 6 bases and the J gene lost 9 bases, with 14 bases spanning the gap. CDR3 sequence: CASSNEGGRELFF. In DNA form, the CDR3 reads TGTGCCAGCAGCAACGAGGGGGGGCGGGAGCTGTTTTTT.

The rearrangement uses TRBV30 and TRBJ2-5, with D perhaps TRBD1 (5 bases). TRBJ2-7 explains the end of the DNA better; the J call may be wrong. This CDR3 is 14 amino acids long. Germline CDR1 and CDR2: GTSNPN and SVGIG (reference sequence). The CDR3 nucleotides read TGTGCCTGGAGGGGAAGGGGTGATTCCTACGAGCAGTACTTC. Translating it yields CAWRGRGDSYEQYF.

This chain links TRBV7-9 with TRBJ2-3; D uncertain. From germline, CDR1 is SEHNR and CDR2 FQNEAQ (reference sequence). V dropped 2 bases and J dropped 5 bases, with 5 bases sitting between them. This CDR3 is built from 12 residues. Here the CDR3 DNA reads TGTGCCAGCAGCTTACTAGGAGATACGCAGTATTTT. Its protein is CASSLLGDTQYF.

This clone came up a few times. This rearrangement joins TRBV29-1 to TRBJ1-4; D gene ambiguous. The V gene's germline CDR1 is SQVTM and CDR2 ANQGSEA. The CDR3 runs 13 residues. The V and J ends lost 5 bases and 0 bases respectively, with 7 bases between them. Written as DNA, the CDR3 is TGCAGCGTTAGGGAGGCAACTAATGAAAAACTGTTTTTT. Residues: CSVREATNEKLFF.

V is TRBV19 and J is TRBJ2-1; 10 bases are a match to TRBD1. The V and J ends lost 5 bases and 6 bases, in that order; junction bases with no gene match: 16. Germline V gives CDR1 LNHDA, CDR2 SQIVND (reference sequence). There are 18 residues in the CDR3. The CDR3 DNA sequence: TGTGCCAGTAGTGGGGACCGGGACAGGGGTTTGGTAACCAATGAGCAGTTCTTC. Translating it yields CASSGDRDRGLVTNEQFF. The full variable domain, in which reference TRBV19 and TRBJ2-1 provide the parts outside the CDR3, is DGGITQSPKYLFRKEGQNVTLSCEQNLNHDAMYWYRQDPGQGLRLIYYSQIVNDFQKGDIAEGYSVSREKKESFPLTVTSAQKNPTAFYLCASSGDRDRGLVTNEQFFGPGTRLTVL.

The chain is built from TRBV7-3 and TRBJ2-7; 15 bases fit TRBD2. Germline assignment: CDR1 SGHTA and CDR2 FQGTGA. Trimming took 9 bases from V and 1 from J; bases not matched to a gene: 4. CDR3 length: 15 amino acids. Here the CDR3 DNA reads TGTGCCAGGGGGACTAGCGGGGGGAAGTCCTACGAGCAGTACTTC. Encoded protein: CARGTSGGKSYEQYF.

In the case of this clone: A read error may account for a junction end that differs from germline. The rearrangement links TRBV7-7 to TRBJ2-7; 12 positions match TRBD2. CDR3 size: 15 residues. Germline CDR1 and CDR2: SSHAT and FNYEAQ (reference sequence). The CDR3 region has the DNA TGTGCTAGCAGCCCACTAGCGGGAGGATCCTACGAGCAGTACTTC. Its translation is CASSPLAGGSYEQYF.

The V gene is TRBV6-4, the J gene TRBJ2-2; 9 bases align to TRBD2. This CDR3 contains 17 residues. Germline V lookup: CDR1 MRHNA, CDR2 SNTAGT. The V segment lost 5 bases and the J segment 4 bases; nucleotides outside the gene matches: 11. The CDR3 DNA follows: TGTGCCAGCAGTCCCCCTCTAGCGGGATTGGGCACCGGGGAGCTGTTTTTT. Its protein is CASSPPLAGLGTGELFF.

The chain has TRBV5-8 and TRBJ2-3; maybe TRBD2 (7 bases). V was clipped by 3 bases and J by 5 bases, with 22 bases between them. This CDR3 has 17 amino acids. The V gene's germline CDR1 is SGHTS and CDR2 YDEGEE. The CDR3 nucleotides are TGTGCCAGCAGCTCGCTAAGGGTCGGGGGGCGAGGAGATACGCAGTATTTT. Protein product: CASSSLRVGGRGDTQYF.

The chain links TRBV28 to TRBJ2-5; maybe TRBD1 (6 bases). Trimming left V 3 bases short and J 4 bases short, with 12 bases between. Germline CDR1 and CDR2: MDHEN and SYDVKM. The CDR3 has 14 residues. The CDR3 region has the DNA TGTGCCAGCAGTTTTCGCAGGGGCGGAGAGACCCAGTACTTC. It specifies CASSFRRGGETQYF.

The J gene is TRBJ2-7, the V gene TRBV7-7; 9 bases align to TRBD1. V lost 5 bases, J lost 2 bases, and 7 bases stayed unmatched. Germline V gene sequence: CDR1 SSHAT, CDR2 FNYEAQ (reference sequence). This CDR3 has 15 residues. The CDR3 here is CASSPGQGETYEQYF. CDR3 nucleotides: TGTGCCAGCAGCCCGGGACAGGGAGAAACCTACGAGCAGTACTTC.

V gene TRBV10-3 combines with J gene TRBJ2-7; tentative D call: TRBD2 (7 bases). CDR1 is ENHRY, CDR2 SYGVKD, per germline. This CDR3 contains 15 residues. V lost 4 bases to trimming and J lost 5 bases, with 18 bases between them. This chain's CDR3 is CAISVRGAQVNEQYF. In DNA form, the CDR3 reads TGTGCCATCAGTGTTCGGGGGGCACAAGTAAACGAGCAGTACTTC.

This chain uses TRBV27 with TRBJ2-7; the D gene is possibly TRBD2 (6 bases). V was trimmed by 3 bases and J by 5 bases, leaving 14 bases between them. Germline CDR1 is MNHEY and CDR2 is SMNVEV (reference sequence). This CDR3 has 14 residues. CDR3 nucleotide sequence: TGTGCCAGCAGTTTTTACGTCGGGAGCGACGAGCAGTACTTC. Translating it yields CASSFYVGSDEQYF.

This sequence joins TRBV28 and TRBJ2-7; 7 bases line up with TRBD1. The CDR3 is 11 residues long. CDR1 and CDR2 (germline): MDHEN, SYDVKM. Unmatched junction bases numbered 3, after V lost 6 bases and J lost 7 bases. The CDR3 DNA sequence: TGTGCCAGCAGCCAGGACAGGGAGCAGTACTTC. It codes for CASSQDREQYF. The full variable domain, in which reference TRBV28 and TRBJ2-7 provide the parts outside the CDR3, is DVKVTQSSRYLVKRTGEKVFLECVQDMDHENMFWYRQDPGLGLRLIYFSYDVKMKEKGDIPEGYSVSREKKERFSLILESASTNQTSMYLCASSQDREQYFGPGTRLTVT.

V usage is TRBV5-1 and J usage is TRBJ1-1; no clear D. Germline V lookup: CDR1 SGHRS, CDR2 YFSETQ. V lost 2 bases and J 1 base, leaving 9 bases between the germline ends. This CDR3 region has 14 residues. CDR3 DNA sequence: TGCGCCAGCAGCTTCACCTCCGGGAACACTGAAGCTTTCTTT. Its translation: CASSFTSGNTEAFF.

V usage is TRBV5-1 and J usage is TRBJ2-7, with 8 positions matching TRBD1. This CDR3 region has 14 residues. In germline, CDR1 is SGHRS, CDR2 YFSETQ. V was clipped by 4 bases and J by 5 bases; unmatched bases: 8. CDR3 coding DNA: TGCGCCAGCAGCAGGACAGGGTCTGCCGACGAGCAGTACTTC. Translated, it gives CASSRTGSADEQYF.

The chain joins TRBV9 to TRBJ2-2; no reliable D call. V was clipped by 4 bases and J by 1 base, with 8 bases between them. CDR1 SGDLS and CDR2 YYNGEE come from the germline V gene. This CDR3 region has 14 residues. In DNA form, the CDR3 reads TGTGCCAGCAGCTCATACAGGAACACCGGGGAGCTGTTTTTT. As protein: CASSSYRNTGELFF.

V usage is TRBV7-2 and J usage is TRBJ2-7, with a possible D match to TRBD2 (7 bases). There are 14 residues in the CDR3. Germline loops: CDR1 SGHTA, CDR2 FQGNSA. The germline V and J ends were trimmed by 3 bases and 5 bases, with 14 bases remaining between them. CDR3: CASSFDRTRNEQYF. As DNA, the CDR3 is TGTGCCAGCAGCTTTGACAGGACTAGGAACGAGCAGTACTTC.

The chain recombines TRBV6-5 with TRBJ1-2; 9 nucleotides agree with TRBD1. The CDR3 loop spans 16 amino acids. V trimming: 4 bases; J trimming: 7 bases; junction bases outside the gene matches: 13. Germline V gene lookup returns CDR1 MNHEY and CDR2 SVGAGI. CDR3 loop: CASSSSSGTGYSGYTF. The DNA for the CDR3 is TGTGCCAGCAGTTCTTCATCCGGGACAGGGTATTCTGGCTACACCTTC.

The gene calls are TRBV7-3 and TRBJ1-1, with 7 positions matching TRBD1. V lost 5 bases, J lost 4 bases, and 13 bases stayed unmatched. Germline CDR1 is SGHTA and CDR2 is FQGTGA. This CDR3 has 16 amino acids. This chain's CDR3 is CASSQAPTGRSTEAFF. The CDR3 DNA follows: TGTGCCAGCAGCCAGGCCCCGACAGGGAGGAGCACTGAAGCTTTCTTT. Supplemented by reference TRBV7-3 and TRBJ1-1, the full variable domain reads GAGVSQTPSNKVTEKGKYVELRCDPISGHTALYWYRQSLGQGPEFLIYFQGTGAADDSGLPNDRFFAVRPEGSVSTLKIQRTERGDSAVYLCASSQAPTGRSTEAFFGQGTRLTVV.

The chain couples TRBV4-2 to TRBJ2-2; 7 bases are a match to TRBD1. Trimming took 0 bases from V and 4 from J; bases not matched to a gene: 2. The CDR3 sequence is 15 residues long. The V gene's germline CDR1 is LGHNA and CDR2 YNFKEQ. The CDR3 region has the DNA TGTGCCAGCAGCCAAGACAGGGGGAGCACCGGGGAGCTGTTTTTT. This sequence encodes CASSQDRGSTGELFF.

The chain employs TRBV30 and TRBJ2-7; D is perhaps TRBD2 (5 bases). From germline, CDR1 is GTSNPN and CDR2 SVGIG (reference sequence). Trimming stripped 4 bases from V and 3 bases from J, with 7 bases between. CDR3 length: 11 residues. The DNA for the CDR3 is TGTGCCTGGAACGGGAACTACGAGCAGTACTTC. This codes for CAWNGNYEQYF.

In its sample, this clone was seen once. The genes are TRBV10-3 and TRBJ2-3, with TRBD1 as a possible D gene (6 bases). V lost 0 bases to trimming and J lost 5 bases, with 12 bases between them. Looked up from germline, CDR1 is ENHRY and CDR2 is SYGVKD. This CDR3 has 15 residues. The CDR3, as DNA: TGTGCCATCAGTGAGTCAGGGGGTGGCAAAGATACGCAGTATTTT. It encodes CAISESGGGKDTQYF.